Listed below are T cell receptor beta chains from one sample, sequenced in a study of cytomegalovirus exposure and HLA in healthy donors. Assay: immunoSEQ multiplex PCR; the TCRdb copy retains only in-frame clones and omits some. In the table there are some 230,000 clones, about nine tenths of which are singletons. Sequencing input: PBMCs. The receptors derive from a woman under 30 in good health and CMV-seronegative. The CDR3 runs from the conserved cysteine through the conserved F or W. Fields, in order: J gene, clone size, V gene, D gene, CDR3 DNA, CDR3 protein. A D gene is named only where the DNA matches it firmly. The size entry is marked missing in some rows and otherwise reads once, few, many or a size class.

J gene: TRBJ2-1
clone size: .
V gene: TRBV18
D gene: TRBD2
CDR3 DNA: TGTGCCAGCTCAGGGACTAGCGGGAGGGCTACCTACAATGAGCAGTTCTTC
CDR3 protein: CASSGTSGRATYNEQFF

J gene: TRBJ1-1
clone size: .
V gene: TRBV5-1
D gene: TRBD1
CDR3 DNA: TGCGCCAGCAGCACCACAGGGGCTGAAGCTTTCTTT
CDR3 protein: CASSTTGAEAFF

J gene: TRBJ2-5
clone size: .
V gene: TRBV5-1
D gene: TRBD2
CDR3 DNA: TGCGCCAGCAGCTTGCTAGCGGGAGAGAGGGAGACCCAGTACTTC
CDR3 protein: CASSLLAGERETQYF

J gene: TRBJ1-6
clone size: .
V gene: TRBV7-9
D gene: TRBD1
CDR3 DNA: TGTGCCAGCAGCTTGGTGCAGGGGGCGAATTCACCCCTCCACTTT
CDR3 protein: CASSLVQGANSPLHF

J gene: TRBJ2-7
clone size: once
V gene: TRBV25-1
D gene: .
CDR3 DNA: TGTGCCAGCGGGCCCGCCTACGAGCAGTACTTC
CDR3 protein: CASGPAYEQYF

J gene: TRBJ1-1
clone size: .
V gene: TRBV13
D gene: .
CDR3 DNA: TGTGCCAGCAGCTTCGGGGGAATGAACACTGAAGCTTTCTTT
CDR3 protein: CASSFGGMNTEAFF

J gene: TRBJ1-2
clone size: .
V gene: TRBV10-2
D gene: TRBD1
CDR3 DNA: TGCGCCAGCAGCCGACAGGGGACCTATGGCTACACCTTC
CDR3 protein: CASSRQGTYGYTF

J gene: TRBJ1-2
clone size: .
V gene: TRBV6-5
D gene: .
CDR3 DNA: TGTGCCAGCAGTTCCGGGGGGGCGGCTTATGGCTACACCTTC
CDR3 protein: CASSSGGAAYGYTF

J gene: TRBJ2-1
clone size: once
V gene: TRBV5-1
D gene: TRBD1
CDR3 DNA: TGCGCCAGCAGCTTGGGGGGGACAGGGGACGAGCAGTTCTTC
CDR3 protein: CASSLGGTGDEQFF

J gene: TRBJ2-7
clone size: .
V gene: TRBV4-2
D gene: TRBD2
CDR3 DNA: TGTGCCAGCAGCCATCTCGGACTAGCGGGGGCCTACGAGCAGTACTTC
CDR3 protein: CASSHLGLAGAYEQYF

J gene: TRBJ2-5
clone size: .
V gene: TRBV5-1
D gene: .
CDR3 DNA: TGCGCCAGCAGCTTGGCTGAGGTGCAACACCAAGAGACCCAGTACTTC
CDR3 protein: CASSLAEVQHQETQYF

J gene: TRBJ1-2
clone size: .
V gene: TRBV2
D gene: .
CDR3 DNA: TGTGCCAGCAGTGAAACAGGTCAGACCCTAAATGGCTACACCTTC
CDR3 protein: CASSETGQTLNGYTF

J gene: TRBJ2-3
clone size: .
V gene: TRBV28
D gene: .
CDR3 DNA: TGTGCCAGCAGTACTCTATCAGGGGGCACAGATACGCAGTATTTT
CDR3 protein: CASSTLSGGTDTQYF

J gene: TRBJ2-7
clone size: few
V gene: TRBV5-6
D gene: .
CDR3 DNA: TGTGCCAGCAGCCGGAGGCCAGGGGAGGGATTCTCCTACGAGCAGTACTTC
CDR3 protein: CASSRRPGEGFSYEQYF

J gene: TRBJ1-2
clone size: .
V gene: TRBV29-1
D gene: TRBD1
CDR3 DNA: TGCAGCGTAGGGACAGGGGGCAACTATGGCTACACCTTC
CDR3 protein: CSVGTGGNYGYTF

J gene: TRBJ1-1
clone size: .
V gene: TRBV7-9
D gene: .
CDR3 DNA: TGTGCCAGCAGCTTATCAGAGGGGGTGAACACTGAAGCTTTCTTT
CDR3 protein: CASSLSEGVNTEAFF

J gene: TRBJ1-5
clone size: .
V gene: TRBV6-1
D gene: .
CDR3 DNA: TGTGCCAGCAGTGAGGACGGAGGTTTTCAGCCCCAGCATTTT
CDR3 protein: CASSEDGGFQPQHF

J gene: TRBJ2-1
clone size: .
V gene: TRBV6-5
D gene: .
CDR3 DNA: TGTGCCAGCAGTCCCCACACCCATTATGAGCAGTTCTTC
CDR3 protein: CASSPHTHYEQFF

J gene: TRBJ2-2
clone size: .
V gene: TRBV5-6
D gene: .
CDR3 DNA: TGTGCCAGCAGCCCGGGACTGATAAACGGGGAGCTGTTTTTT
CDR3 protein: CASSPGLINGELFF

J gene: TRBJ1-3
clone size: once
V gene: TRBV10-3
D gene: .
CDR3 DNA: TGTGCCATCAGTGTGGGGGGCTCTGGAAACACCATATATTTT
CDR3 protein: CAISVGGSGNTIYF